The present TCR beta chain was sequenced within a study of blood T cell repertoires in COVID-19. In the study overall: Collection of acute and convalescent COVID-19 samples took place in the United States, Italy and Spain. Nucleic acid was either cDNA or gDNA, and it came from T cells, B-cell-depleted T cells, or PBMCs.

The CDR3 loop spans 11 amino acids. Germline loops: CDR1 SGHVS, CDR2 FNYEAQ. Authors' processing steps: Researchers report that nucleated cell counts were estimated from reference gene primer amplification. Measured with immunoSEQ multiplex PCR; TCRdb has only the in-frame clones, and not every one. That table is the source of V, J and clone size, and D and trimming were worked out from the DNA. The sample holds 85,000 to 90,000 clones, about 91% seen once. As regards this clone: Sequence at one end of the junction differs from germline and may be a read error.

The rearrangement uses TRBV7-6 and TRBJ2-1; D possibly corresponds to TRBD2 (5 bases). The source is a woman older than 75 with active COVID-19. Material for sequencing was peripheral blood. CDR3 bases: TGTGCCAGCAGCAACCGGGATCCCTGGGTCTTC. The encoded protein is CASSNRDPWVF. The full variable domain, completed using reference TRBV7-6 and TRBJ2-1, is GAGVSQSPRYKVTKRGQDVALRCDPISGHVSLYWYRQALGQGPEFLTYFNYEAQQDKSGLPNDRFSAERPEGSISTLTIQRTEQRDSAMYRCASSNRDPWVFGPGTRLTVL.